A single sample gave rise to the 26 T cell receptor beta chains below, sequenced in a study of shared clonotypes between healthy human individuals. Libraries were prepared by immunoSEQ multiplex PCR; TCRdb keeps only in-frame clonotypes and omits some of them. The sample consists of about 2.4 million clones, approximately 94% of them appearing once. The sequenced sample was naive CD4+ T cells from PBMCs. Subset indicated: CD45RA+ positively selected. These receptors all stem from a man in his late teens or twenties in good health. Some clones in this sample may be carry-over from other donors' samples.

In regard to this clone: A read error may be the cause here, since a much bigger clone is one base away. The same CDR3 arises from other DNA sequences in this sample as well. The chain is built from TRBV6-1 and TRBJ1-1, with D perhaps matching TRBD1 (6 bases). Germline V gene lookup returns CDR1 MNHNS and CDR2 SASEGT. The V and J ends lost 6 bases and 2 bases respectively, with 10 bases between them. The CDR3 is made up of 13 amino acids. CDR3: CASSLQGNTEAFF. The CDR3 nucleotides read TGTGCCAGCAGCTTACAGGGTAACACTGAAGCTTTCTTT.

The chain joins TRBV27 to TRBJ1-5; 8 bases align to TRBD1. This CDR3 is 15 amino acids long. Per the germline V gene, CDR1 is MNHEY and CDR2 is SMNVEV (reference sequence). With V trimmed by 5 bases and J by 4 bases, 7 bases remained unmatched. CDR3 sequence reads: CASSARTGTNQPQHF. CDR3 in DNA: TGTGCCAGCAGTGCACGGACAGGGACTAATCAGCCCCAGCATTTT.

The chain has TRBV7-9 and TRBJ2-7; TRBD1 agrees at 9 bases. CDR1 and CDR2 from the germline V gene are SEHNR and FQNEAQ (reference sequence). Trimming removed 5 bases from V and 6 bases from J; junction bases left unmatched: 8. The CDR3 is 14 residues long. The DNA for the CDR3 is TGTGCCAGCAGCCACTGGGACAGGGTTAGCGAGCAGTACTTC. This translates into CASSHWDRVSEQYF.

The chain has TRBV30 and TRBJ1-1; no firm D call. V gave up 2 bases and J gave up 6 bases, with 16 bases separating them. This CDR3 has 14 residues. CDR1 GTSNPN and CDR2 SVGIG come from the germline V gene (reference sequence). The CDR3: CAWSTHGIWPEAFF. DNA for the CDR3: TGTGCCTGGAGTACCCATGGGATCTGGCCTGAAGCTTTCTTT.

The chain combines TRBV15 with TRBJ2-1; maybe TRBD1 (7 bases). This CDR3 spans 17 amino acids. The germline CDR1 and CDR2 sequences are LNHNV and YYDKDF (reference sequence). V lost 1 base and J 2 bases, leaving 15 bases between the germline ends. CDR3 protein: CATSRAQGGAAYNEQFF. The CDR3 DNA sequence: TGTGCCACCAGCAGAGCCCAGGGGGGAGCGGCCTACAATGAGCAGTTCTTC.

This rearrangement joins TRBV18 to TRBJ2-3; perhaps TRBD2 as D (7 bases). The V end lost 6 bases, the J end lost 0 bases, and 22 bases lay between the germline ends. Germline V gives CDR1 KGHSH, CDR2 LQKENI. The CDR3 is 18 residues long. Written as DNA, the CDR3 is TGTGCCAGCTCCGTGTTTACCGGGGGGCCTTCTAGCACAGATACGCAGTATTTT. This gives the protein CASSVFTGGPSSTDTQYF.

The J gene is TRBJ2-4, the V gene TRBV2; the D is unclear. This CDR3 is built from 11 residues. Trimming pared 6 bases from V and 5 bases from J, leaving 5 bases between. Germline CDR1 SNHLY, CDR2 FYNNEI. CDR3 in amino acids: CASSPENIQYF. The CDR3 DNA sequence: TGTGCCAGCAGCCCAGAAAACATTCAGTACTTC.

The chain employs TRBV10-3 and TRBJ1-2; 8 bases are a match to TRBD1. Germline CDR1 reads ENHRY; CDR2 reads SYGVKD. CDR3 length: 13 residues. V lost 7 bases and J lost 1; bases outside the gene matches: 2. CDR3 amino acids: CAINRGDNYGYTF. The CDR3 nucleotides are TGTGCCATCAACAGGGGGGATAACTATGGCTACACCTTC.

This chain joins TRBV28 and TRBJ2-2; D is uncertain. Germline CDR1 reads MDHEN; CDR2 reads SYDVKM. This CDR3 region has 15 residues. The V and J ends lost 2 bases and 7 bases respectively, with 14 bases between them. The CDR3, as DNA: TGTGCCAGCAGTTTAGATGGTAGCTCCGGCGGGGAGCTGTTTTTT. Encoded protein: CASSLDGSSGGELFF.

V gene TRBV19 combines with J gene TRBJ2-5, with 10 bases aligning to TRBD2. The CDR3 totals 16 residues. The V and J ends lost 6 bases and 0 bases, in that order; junction bases with no gene match: 7. Looked up from germline, CDR1 is LNHDA and CDR2 is SQIVND (reference sequence). The chain's CDR3 is CASRKTSGPYQETQYF. DNA of the CDR3: TGTGCCAGTAGGAAGACTAGCGGGCCGTACCAAGAGACCCAGTACTTC.

J is TRBJ1-4 and V is TRBV5-6, with D unresolved. Germline CDR1 reads SGHDT; CDR2 reads YYEEEE. V was trimmed by 3 bases and J by 7 bases, leaving 19 bases between them. This CDR3 region has 16 residues. The CDR3 nucleotides read TGTGCCAGCAGCTCACGGACCCCTAACGGTGGTGAAAAACTGTTTTTT. Translated, it gives CASSSRTPNGGEKLFF.

The chain couples TRBV5-1 to TRBJ2-3, with no clear D. V was clipped by 4 bases and J by 4 bases, with 13 bases between them. The germline V gene has CDR1 SGHRS and CDR2 YFSETQ. The CDR3 length is 14 residues. The CDR3 region is CASSPGLWADTQYF. Written as DNA, the CDR3 is TGCGCCAGCAGCCCTGGTCTTTGGGCAGATACGCAGTATTTT.

The chain couples TRBV19 to TRBJ1-5; D gene uncertain. Germline lookup yields CDR1 LNHDA and CDR2 SQIVND (reference sequence). CDR3 size: 13 residues. The V end lost 3 bases, the J end lost 5 bases, and 8 bases lay between the germline ends. CDR3 amino acids: CASSMNGDQPQHF. The CDR3 DNA reads as TGTGCCAGTAGTATGAATGGGGATCAGCCCCAGCATTTT.

This clone was found a few times. This chain joins TRBV5-6 and TRBJ1-5; maybe TRBD1 (6 bases). V was clipped by 4 bases and J by 6 bases, with 17 bases between them. Germline CDR1 SGHDT, CDR2 YYEEEE. The CDR3 contains 15 residues. CDR3 coding DNA: TGTGCCAGCAGCGCCGACCGGGGGGCAGGTCAGCCCCAGCATTTT. It encodes CASSADRGAGQPQHF.

In regard to this clone: Other DNA sequences in the same sample also yield this CDR3. The chain recombines TRBV10-3 with TRBJ1-1; D perhaps matches TRBD1 (5 bases). The V gene lost 2 bases and the J gene lost 1 base, with 8 bases spanning the gap. The CDR3 runs 14 residues. The germline V gene encodes CDR1 ENHRY and CDR2 SYGVKD. Here the CDR3 DNA reads TGTGCCATCAGTGAGCTGGGGGGGAACACTGAAGCTTTCTTT. Protein product: CAISELGGNTEAFF.

The chain couples TRBV28 to TRBJ2-2; D possibly corresponds to TRBD2 (5 bases). V was clipped by 1 base and J by 3 bases, with 9 bases between them. The CDR3 runs to 15 residues. Germline V gene data show CDR1 as MDHEN and CDR2 as SYDVKM. CDR3 nucleotides: TGTGCCAGCAGTTTATTCGGGCGGGACACCGGGGAGCTGTTTTTT. Translation gives CASSLFGRDTGELFF.

For this clone: The same CDR3 also results from other DNA sequences found in this sample. This chain uses TRBV28 with TRBJ1-2, with D tentatively TRBD1 (6 bases). CDR3 length equals 14 residues. V lost 3 bases and J lost 2, with 10 bases in between. CDR1 and CDR2 (germline): MDHEN, SYDVKM. The DNA of the CDR3 is TGTGCCAGCAGTTTGTTAGGACAGAACTATGGCTACACCTTC. Its protein is CASSLLGQNYGYTF.

This clone was seen once. This chain links TRBV5-1 with TRBJ2-2; D may be TRBD1 or TRBD2 (5 bases each). Deletions cut 0 bases from V and 5 bases from J, with 14 bases between. Germline V gives CDR1 SGHRS, CDR2 YFSETQ. CDR3 length: 16 amino acids. The CDR3 coding sequence is TGCGCCAGCAGCTTGGGAGGGACGTCGTGGACCGGGGAGCTGTTTTTT. It specifies CASSLGGTSWTGELFF. Using reference TRBV5-1 and TRBJ2-2 for the parts outside the CDR3, the full variable domain is KAGVTQTPRYLIKTRGQQVTLSCSPISGHRSVSWYQQTPGQGLQFLFEYFSETQRNKGNFPGRFSGRQFSNSRSEMNVSTLELGDSALYLCASSLGGTSWTGELFFGEGSRLTVL.

The chain has TRBV5-1 and TRBJ1-2; TRBD1 matches 11 bases. Germline assignment: CDR1 SGHRS and CDR2 YFSETQ. V gave up 4 bases and J gave up 5 bases; unmatched junction bases: 10. The CDR3 is 16 residues long. The CDR3 spells CASSPGQGAGGYGYTF. The CDR3 coding sequence is TGCGCCAGCAGCCCCGGACAGGGGGCAGGAGGATATGGCTACACCTTC.

V usage is TRBV29-1 and J usage is TRBJ1-4, with 7 positions matching TRBD1. The CDR3 length is 13 residues. From germline, CDR1 is SQVTM and CDR2 ANQGSEA. Unmatched junction bases numbered 9, after V lost 7 bases and J lost 7 bases. DNA of the CDR3: TGCAGCGCCGCCCGGACAGGTGGTGAAAAACTGTTTTTT. This translates into CSAARTGGEKLFF.

This rearrangement joins TRBV29-1 to TRBJ1-2, with a possible D match to TRBD1 (6 bases). Germline loops: CDR1 SQVTM, CDR2 ANQGSEA. The CDR3 sequence is 15 residues long. The V end was cut by 6 bases, the J end by 6 bases, with 23 bases between. CDR3 coding DNA: TGCAGCGTGGGGGGGGCAATTGGCCAGGGCGATGGCTACACCTTC. Its translation: CSVGGAIGQGDGYTF.

This chain links TRBV7-2 with TRBJ1-4; no definite D call. The CDR3 contains 17 residues. Per germline, CDR1 SGHTA and CDR2 FQGNSA. With 2 bases removed from V and 0 bases from J, the gap between germline ends came to 13 bases. The CDR3 protein is CASSLFAGGTTNEKLFF. The CDR3, as DNA: TGTGCCAGCAGCTTATTCGCCGGTGGAACAACTAATGAAAAACTGTTTTTT.

In regard to this clone: The same CDR3 also results from other DNA sequences found in this sample. The gene calls are TRBV5-1 and TRBJ2-7; D remains unclear. V lost 3 bases and J 3 bases, leaving 4 bases between the germline ends. Per the germline V gene, CDR1 is SGHRS and CDR2 is YFSETQ. This CDR3 region has 11 residues. The CDR3 DNA is TGCGCCAGCAGCTCCCGCTACGAGCAGTACTTC. This encodes CASSSRYEQYF.

The rearrangement joins TRBV6-6 to TRBJ1-1; tentatively, D is TRBD1 (6 bases). The CDR3 contains 14 residues. In germline, CDR1 is MNHNY, CDR2 SVGAGI (reference sequence). V was clipped by 2 bases and J by 7 bases, with 14 bases between them. This CDR3 is CASSYGGAEIEAFF. In DNA, the CDR3 is TGTGCCAGCAGTTACGGGGGGGCAGAGATTGAAGCTTTCTTT.

The chain uses TRBV5-1 and TRBJ2-7; 13 bases fit TRBD2. The CDR3 is 16 residues long. Losses at the gene ends were 4 bases for V and 2 bases for J; bases not matched to a gene: 6. Germline CDR1 and CDR2: SGHRS and YFSETQ. The CDR3 nucleotides read TGCGCCAGCAGCACCGGGACTAGCGGGGAACCCTACGAGCAGTACTTC. Its translation is CASSTGTSGEPYEQYF.

This chain links TRBV11-3 with TRBJ2-7; a possible D gene is TRBD2 (5 bases). This CDR3 has 12 residues. CDR1 SGHNT and CDR2 YENEEA come from the germline V gene. Trimming removed 4 bases at V and 7 bases at J, with 11 bases between. The CDR3 here is CASSSFGEEQYF. Written as DNA, the CDR3 is TGTGCCAGCAGCTCCTTCGGGGAAGAGCAGTACTTC.